These 18 T cell receptor beta chains came from one sample sequenced in a study of cytomegalovirus exposure and HLA in healthy donors. The study ran its PCR with 60 Vbeta and 13 Jbeta primers. Here immunoSEQ multiplex PCR was the method, and the copy in TCRdb shows in-frame clones only, minus some. This table holds about 170,000 clones, approximately 85% found once. Sequencing used PBMCs. The source is a girl aged 5 to 17 in good health and CMV-seropositive.

This clone was counted a single time. V usage is TRBV15 and J usage is TRBJ2-1; 14 bases map to TRBD2. Trimming removed 5 bases from V and 3 bases from J; junction bases left unmatched: 12. CDR1 is LNHNV and CDR2 is YYDKDF in the germline V gene (reference sequence). The CDR3 extends over 19 amino acids. The CDR3 DNA sequence: TGTGCCACCAGCCCGCACTATCGACTAGCGGGGGGGCACTACAATGAGCAGTTCTTC. Its protein product is CATSPHYRLAGGHYNEQFF.

The gene calls are TRBV9 and TRBJ1-5; a possible D gene is TRBD1 (6 bases). The germline CDR1 and CDR2 sequences are SGDLS and YYNGEE. The V end lost 3 bases, the J end lost 5 bases, and 12 bases lay between the germline ends. CDR3 length equals 14 residues. The CDR3 is CASSAEDSYQPQHF. The CDR3 DNA reads TGTGCCAGCAGCGCGGAGGACAGTTATCAGCCCCAGCATTTT.

V and J are TRBV9 and TRBJ2-3, with 13 nucleotides matching TRBD2. Germline CDR1 SGDLS, CDR2 YYNGEE. V shed 3 bases and J 3 bases; nucleotides not matched to a gene: 4. The CDR3 is 16 residues long. CDR3: CASSATSGGPTDTQYF. In DNA, the CDR3 is TGTGCCAGCAGCGCGACTAGCGGGGGGCCGACAGATACGCAGTATTTT.

V and J are TRBV6-4 and TRBJ1-1, with 9 positions matching TRBD1. V gave up 3 bases and J gave up 11 bases; unmatched junction bases: 7. CDR3 length: 13 amino acids. Germline lookup yields CDR1 MRHNA and CDR2 SNTAGT. CDR3 nucleotides: TGTGCCAGCAGTGATCGACAGGGGGAACGGGCTTTCTTT. It translates to CASSDRQGERAFF.

V is TRBV7-6 and J is TRBJ2-3; 8 bases agree with TRBD2. CDR3 length: 15 amino acids. Germline CDR1 SGHVS, CDR2 FNYEAQ. Unmatched junction bases numbered 1, after V lost 1 base and J lost 1 base. The CDR3 nucleotides are TGTGCCAGCAGCTTAGGTAGCGGGGGCACAGATACGCAGTATTTT. It codes for CASSLGSGGTDTQYF.

The chain is built from TRBV10-1 and TRBJ1-1, with D unclear. Germline V CDR1 and CDR2: WNHNN, SYGVQD (reference sequence). CDR3 length: 14 residues. V lost 0 bases and J lost 0, with 5 bases in between. The CDR3 bases are TGCGCCAGCAGTGAGTCAGGAGTGAACACTGAAGCTTTCTTT. Amino acids: CASSESGVNTEAFF.

This clone was seen only once. This chain joins TRBV11-3 and TRBJ2-7; 7 bases match TRBD1. This CDR3 is 14 amino acids long. Germline V gives CDR1 SGHNT, CDR2 YENEEA. V trimming: 3 bases; J trimming: 2 bases; junction bases outside the gene matches: 4. The CDR3 region is CASSFIRGTYEQYF. In DNA form, the CDR3 reads TGTGCCAGCAGCTTCATCAGGGGGACCTACGAGCAGTACTTC.

In its sample, this clone was seen once. The chain couples TRBV19 to TRBJ2-2; tentatively, D is TRBD1 (6 bases). Trimming cost V 5 bases and J 6 bases, with 22 bases left between them. Germline CDR1 LNHDA, CDR2 SQIVND (reference sequence). The CDR3 is 17 residues long. The CDR3: CASSDWEPGVVAGELFF. CDR3 coding DNA: TGTGCCAGTAGTGACTGGGAGCCAGGGGTTGTTGCCGGGGAGCTGTTTTTT.

The gene calls are TRBV7-2 and TRBJ2-7, with 8 bases lining up with TRBD2. The CDR3 is 16 amino acids. Germline CDR1 SGHTA, CDR2 FQGNSA. The trim removed 5 bases at V and 1 base at J, leaving 10 bases unmatched. The DNA for the CDR3 is TGTGCCAGCAGCCATCTTTTCCGGGGGGGATCCTACGAGCAGTACTTC. This encodes CASSHLFRGGSYEQYF.

CDR3 in amino acids: CASSPLLWDRVTEAFF. CDR3 in DNA: TGTGCCAGCTCACCACTGCTGTGGGACAGAGTCACTGAAGCTTTCTTT. The rearrangement uses TRBV18 and TRBJ1-1, with 7 bases matching TRBD1. The V segment lost 1 base and the J segment 4 bases; nucleotides outside the gene matches: 9. CDR1 and CDR2 (germline): KGHSH, LQKENI. The CDR3 totals 16 residues.

The chain carries TRBV4-1 and TRBJ2-1, with D possibly TRBD1 on 8 matching bases. Germline V CDR1 and CDR2: MGHRA, YSYEKL. Trimming removed 5 bases at V and 9 bases at J, with 23 bases between. The CDR3 runs to 16 residues. CDR3 amino acids: CASSYKREGQGSEQFF. DNA for the CDR3: TGCGCCAGCAGCTACAAGCGGGAAGGACAGGGATCTGAGCAGTTCTTC.

This chain links TRBV7-3 with TRBJ2-1; 8 bases align to TRBD2. Germline assignment: CDR1 SGHTA and CDR2 FQGTGA. The CDR3 runs to 16 residues. The junction had 12 bases not matched to a gene; V was cut back by 4 bases and J by 7 bases. CDR3 protein: CASSSRLGSGANEQFF. CDR3 nucleotide sequence: TGTGCCAGCAGCTCCCGTTTGGGTAGCGGGGCGAATGAGCAGTTCTTC.

The CDR3 DNA sequence: TGTGCCAGCAGCTTAGGGGGCGGTCCTAGCACAGATACGCAGTATTTT. The encoded protein is CASSLGGGPSTDTQYF. The V and J genes are TRBV7-8 and TRBJ2-3, with D possibly TRBD1 on 5 matching bases. The germline V gene encodes CDR1 SGHVS and CDR2 FQNEAQ. This CDR3 has 16 amino acids. Between the trimmed V and J ends, which lost 1 base and 0 bases, there was a span of 11 bases.

The chain uses TRBV7-9 and TRBJ1-4; D is uncertain. CDR3 length equals 15 residues. With 5 bases removed from V and 6 bases from J, the gap between germline ends came to 16 bases. CDR1 and CDR2 (germline): SEHNR, FQNEAQ (reference sequence). The CDR3 is CASSTPLVEDEKLFF. The CDR3 nucleotides read TGTGCCAGCAGCACACCTCTGGTTGAGGATGAAAAACTGTTTTTT.

The J gene is TRBJ1-2, the V gene TRBV27; no firm D call. V lost 3 bases, J lost 3 bases, and 8 bases lay in between. Per the germline V gene, CDR1 is MNHEY and CDR2 is SMNVEV (reference sequence). The CDR3 has 13 residues. CDR3 nucleotides: TGTGCCAGCAGTTTGAGGGAGCACTATGGCTACACCTTC. Its translation is CASSLREHYGYTF.

Of note for this clone: Its ends do not fully match the called genes, so a read error is possible. The rearrangement uses TRBV7-7 and TRBJ2-5; the match to TRBD2 covers 11 bases. Germline loops: CDR1 SSHAT, CDR2 FNYEAQ (reference sequence). The CDR3 runs to 15 residues. CDR3 in amino acids: CASNPPGLAVETQYF. The CDR3 DNA sequence: TGTGCTAGCAACCCCCCGGGACTAGCGGTAGAGACCCAGTACTTC.

The chain has TRBV15 and TRBJ1-3, with TRBD1 matching over 7 bases. This CDR3 is 19 amino acids long. J gave up 0 bases and V 0 bases, and 11 bases lay outside the gene matches. Germline lookup yields CDR1 LNHNV and CDR2 YYDKDF (reference sequence). CDR3 in amino acids: CATSRDGTEESHSGNTIYF. The DNA of the CDR3 is TGTGCCACCAGCAGAGATGGGACAGAAGAGTCACACTCTGGAAACACCATATATTTT.

The chain carries TRBV19 and TRBJ1-1; D unclear. Germline values: CDR1 LNHDA, CDR2 SQIVND (reference sequence). The CDR3 length is 13 residues. Trimming removed 3 bases from V and 2 bases from J, with 7 bases in between. CDR3 sequence: CASSMGRNTEAFF. CDR3 DNA sequence: TGTGCCAGTAGTATGGGCAGAAACACTGAAGCTTTCTTT.